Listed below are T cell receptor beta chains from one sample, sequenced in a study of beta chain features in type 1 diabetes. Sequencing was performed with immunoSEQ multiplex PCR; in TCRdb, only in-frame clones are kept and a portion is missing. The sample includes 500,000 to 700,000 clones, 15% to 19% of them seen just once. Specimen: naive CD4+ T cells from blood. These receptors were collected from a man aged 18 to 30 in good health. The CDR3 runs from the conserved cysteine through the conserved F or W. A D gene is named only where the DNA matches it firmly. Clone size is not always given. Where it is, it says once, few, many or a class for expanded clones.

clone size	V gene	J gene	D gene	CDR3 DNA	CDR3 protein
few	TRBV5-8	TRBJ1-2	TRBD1	TGTGCCAGCAGCAGGGACAGGGGTTTCTCCTATGGCTACACCTTC	CASSRDRGFSYGYTF
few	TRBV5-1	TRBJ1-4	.	TGCGCCAGCAGCTTGGAGGGACCGCATTATGAAAAACTGTTTTTT	CASSLEGPHYEKLFF
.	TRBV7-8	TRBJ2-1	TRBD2	TGTGCCAGCAGGGCTCGACTAGCGGGGTCCTACAATGAGCAGTTCTTC	CASRARLAGSYNEQFF
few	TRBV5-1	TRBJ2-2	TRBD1	TGCGCCAGCAGCTATTCACAACAGGGGTCGAACACCGGGGAGCTGTTTTTT	CASSYSQQGSNTGELFF
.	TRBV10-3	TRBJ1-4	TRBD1	TGTGCCATCCCACTCTTGACAGGGGGCGAAACAACTAATGAAAAACTGTTTTTT	CAIPLLTGGETTNEKLFF
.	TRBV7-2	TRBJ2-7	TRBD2	TGTGCCAGCAGCTTTGGGCGGGAGAATTACGAGCAGTACTTC	CASSFGRENYEQYF
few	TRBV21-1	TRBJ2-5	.	TGTGCCAGCAGCACAGACGAGCTTCTAGGGTTGGCAGAGACCCAGTACTTC	CASSTDELLGLAETQYF
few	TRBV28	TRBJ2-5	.	TGTGCCAGCGGGTTGGGGGCGAGAGAGACCCAGTACTTC	CASGLGARETQYF
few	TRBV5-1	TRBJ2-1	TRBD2	TGCGCCAGCAGCTTGCCGACTAGCGGGAGGGCCGATGAGCAGTTCTTC	CASSLPTSGRADEQFF
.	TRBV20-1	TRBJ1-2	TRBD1	TGCAGTGCTGGGGGACAGGATGGCTACACCTTC	CSAGGQDGYTF
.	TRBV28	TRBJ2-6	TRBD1	TGTGCCAGCAGCCCCGGGACAGGGGCCTCTCCTGGGGCCAACGTCCTGACTTTC	CASSPGTGASPGANVLTF
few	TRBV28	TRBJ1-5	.	TGTGCCAGCAGTTTGGTGGGACAGCCCCAGCATTTT	CASSLVGQPQHF
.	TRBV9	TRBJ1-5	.	TGTGCCAGCAGCGTAGCCGTGGTTAGCAATCAGCCCCAGCATTTT	CASSVAVVSNQPQHF
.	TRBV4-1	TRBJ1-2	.	TGCGCCAGCAGACAAGTGACAATCGGACGTACTTCCTATGGCTACACCTTC	CASRQVTIGRTSYGYTF
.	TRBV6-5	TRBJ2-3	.	TGTGCCAGCTTTTCACAGGGGGGGAACACAGATACGCAGTATTTT	CASFSQGGNTDTQYF
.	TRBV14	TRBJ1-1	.	TGTGCCAGCAGCCGAACACGGGAAGCTTTCTTT	CASSRTREAFF